This T cell receptor (beta chain) came from a study of STAT5B mutations in CD4+ large granular lymphocyte leukemia. Data came from immunoSEQ multiplex PCR; TCRdb stores just in-frame clones and leaves some out. The repertoire consists of 30,000 or so clones, with around three quarters occurring once and the leading ten covering roughly 1.9%. Germline trimming cut 3 bases from V and 5 bases from J; bases unmatched to any gene: 8. CDR1 and CDR2 (germline): SGHDT, YYEEEE. The CDR3 extends over 16 amino acids. The chain couples TRBV5-6 to TRBJ1-4; 9 nucleotides align to TRBD1. Sequenced material: CD4+ T cells from blood buffy coats. The origin of this receptor is a human donor in good health. This CDR3 is CASSYFSGTGNEKLFF. The CDR3 DNA reads as TGTGCCAGCAGCTACTTCTCCGGGACAGGGAATGAAAAACTGTTTTTT. Combining the CDR3 with reference TRBV5-6 and TRBJ1-4 gives the whole variable domain DAGVTQSPTHLIKTRGQQVTLRCSPKSGHDTVSWYQQALGQGPQFIFQYYEEEERQRGNFPDRFSGHQFPNYSSELNVNALLLGDSALYLCASSYFSGTGNEKLFFGSGTQLSVL.